This record concerns one T cell receptor (beta chain) sequence. Followed longitudinally, the Seattle patients had been enrolled during active infection. The CDR3 consists of 13 residues. The V end was cut by 0 bases, the J end by 0 bases, with 3 bases between. CDR1 is SGHNT, CDR2 YENEEA, per germline. These data originate in a study of blood T cell repertoires in COVID-19. Study-wide context: The United States, Italy and Spain provided the acute and convalescent COVID-19 samples.

Original methodology: Nucleated cell counts were estimated from reference gene primer amplification. Clones were sequenced by immunoSEQ multiplex PCR, and TCRdb holds only the in-frame ones, with some missing. The V and J calls and clone size were taken over from that table, and D and trimming were inferred from the DNA. This sample has 450,000 or so clones, with 75% to 90% found just once. This rearrangement joins TRBV11-3 to TRBJ2-7; D ambiguous. The sample taken for sequencing was peripheral blood. This clonotype was sampled from a middle-aged woman with COVID-19, enrolled during active disease. The CDR3 sequence: CASSLEASYEQYF. The CDR3 nucleotides read TGTGCCAGCAGCTTAGAAGCCTCCTACGAGCAGTACTTC.